One sample yielded the 19 T cell receptor beta chains listed below, sequenced in a study of blood T cells in healthy people across ages. With a J-beta primer mix and a sample-barcoded 5' primer, a second PCR ran about 7 to 12 cycles. TCRdb itself ran the 5' RACE reads through MiXCR, one entry per CDR3 protein. Found here are about 640,000 distinct CDR3 sequences, roughly three fifths of them singletons; the top ten hold approximately 40%. The sequenced sample was blood. These TCRs come from a man in his 60s in good health.

The genes are TRBV6-5 and TRBJ2-5; 7 positions agree with TRBD2. Germline V CDR1 and CDR2: MNHEY, SVGAGI. This CDR3 contains 17 residues. V lost 0 bases to trimming and J lost 5 bases; unmatched junction nucleotides: 12. The CDR3 spells CASSYSTGRTRSETQYF. For the CDR3, the DNA is TGTGCCAGCAGTTACTCGACCGGTAGGACTAGGTCTGAGACCCAGTACTTC.

V and J are TRBV29-1 and TRBJ2-3; possible D gene TRBD2, 5 bases. V lost 7 bases to trimming and J lost 0 bases, with 14 bases between them. Germline CDR1 is SQVTM and CDR2 is ANQGSEA. The CDR3 covers 14 residues. The CDR3 loop reads CSARRPGSTDTQYF. In nucleotides, the CDR3 is TGCAGCGCCCGAAGGCCGGGGAGCACAGATACGCAGTATTTT.

The chain is built from TRBV7-2 and TRBJ2-5; the match to TRBD2 covers 7 bases. The CDR3 covers 14 residues. V trimming: 3 bases; J trimming: 5 bases; junction bases outside the gene matches: 6. Germline V gives CDR1 SGHTA, CDR2 FQGNSA. CDR3 region: CASSFQDGGETQYF. CDR3 sequence (DNA): TGTGCCAGCAGCTTTCAGGACGGGGGGGAGACCCAGTACTTC. Complete variable domain (other parts from reference TRBV7-2 and TRBJ2-5): GAGVSQSPSNKVTEKGKDVELRCDPISGHTALYWYRQSLGQGLEFLIYFQGNSAPDKSGLPSDRFSAERTGGSVSTLTIQRTQQEDSAVYLCASSFQDGGETQYFGPGTRLLVL.

The chain uses TRBV20-1 and TRBJ1-4; D is unresolved. The V gene's germline CDR1 is DFQATT and CDR2 SNEGSKA (reference sequence). V was shortened by 5 bases and J by 7 bases, with 11 bases between the two germline ends. This CDR3 region has 12 residues. CDR3 sequence: CSAPRSGEKLFF. The CDR3 nucleotides are TGCAGTGCTCCCCGGTCAGGTGAAAAACTGTTTTTT.

The chain combines TRBV7-2 with TRBJ2-1, with 8 bases that match TRBD2. Germline V lookup: CDR1 SGHTA, CDR2 FQGNSA. The trim removed 9 bases at V and 1 base at J, leaving 2 bases unmatched. This CDR3 has 13 residues. This CDR3 reads CASLAGSYNEQFF. The CDR3 DNA reads TGTGCCAGTTTAGCGGGGTCCTACAATGAGCAGTTCTTC.

The chain has TRBV20-1 and TRBJ2-4; D may be TRBD1 (5 bases). Trimming cost V 2 bases and J 13 bases, with 24 bases left between them. The length of the CDR3 is 15 residues. In germline, CDR1 is DFQATT, CDR2 SNEGSKA (reference sequence). This CDR3 is CSARSGFGRAEEQYF. DNA for the CDR3: TGCAGTGCTAGATCTGGATTCGGCAGGGCTGAGGAGCAGTACTTC.

V usage is TRBV10-3 and J usage is TRBJ2-1, with 10 bases lining up with TRBD1. The ends lost 3 bases at V and 9 bases at J; junction bases unmatched: 11. CDR1 and CDR2 (germline): ENHRY, SYGVKD. The CDR3 spans 16 residues. In DNA, the CDR3 is TGTGCCATCAGTGAAGGGGGACAGGGGAAACCCAGTGAGCAGTTCTTC. It yields the protein CAISEGGQGKPSEQFF.

This clonotype was counted only a few times. The J gene is TRBJ2-5, the V gene TRBV29-1; 9 bases map to TRBD2. The CDR3 extends over 14 amino acids. Losses at the gene ends were 4 bases for V and 0 bases for J; bases not matched to a gene: 3. Germline V lookup: CDR1 SQVTM, CDR2 ANQGSEA. CDR3: CSVVSSGNQETQYF. Here the CDR3 DNA reads TGCAGCGTTGTGTCTAGCGGGAACCAAGAGACCCAGTACTTC.

The gene calls are TRBV12-3 or TRBV12-4 and TRBJ1-4, with D perhaps matching TRBD1 (6 bases). The CDR3 covers 14 residues. Trimming removed 3 bases from V and 4 bases from J, with 9 bases in between. The DNA for the CDR3 is TGTGCCAGCAGTTTCAGACAGGATAATGAAAAACTGTTTTTT. Translation: CASSFRQDNEKLFF.

The chain has TRBV10-3 and TRBJ2-7; D unresolved. Trimming took 2 bases from V and 3 from J, leaving 8 bases between them. The length of the CDR3 is 13 residues. The germline CDR1 and CDR2 sequences are ENHRY and SYGVKD. CDR3 sequence (DNA): TGTGCCATCAGTGAGGTAGAATACTACGAGCAGTACTTC. This translates into CAISEVEYYEQYF.

The chain has TRBV20-1 and TRBJ1-6; TRBD1 matches at 9 bases. CDR1 is DFQATT, CDR2 SNEGSKA, per germline (reference sequence). After removal of 5 bases from V and 8 bases from J, the junction contained 4 bases not matched to a gene. The CDR3 has 13 residues. The CDR3 DNA is TGCAGTGCTTGGACAGGGGAGGATTCACCCCTCCACTTT. This encodes CSAWTGEDSPLHF.

The chain couples TRBV12-3 or TRBV12-4 to TRBJ2-1; the D is unclear. CDR3 length: 12 residues. The V end lost 1 base, the J end lost 11 bases, and 9 bases lay between the germline ends. The CDR3 region is CASSLGAVQQFF. The CDR3 nucleotides are TGTGCCAGCAGTTTAGGGGCCGTTCAGCAGTTCTTC.

The J gene is TRBJ2-3, the V gene TRBV7-9, with D possibly called TRBD1 or TRBD2 (6 bases each). The CDR3 is 14 residues long. The germline V gene encodes CDR1 SEHNR and CDR2 FQNEAQ (reference sequence). V dropped 5 bases and J dropped 7 bases, with 16 bases sitting between them. CDR3 sequence: CASSGEGGSHTQYF. The CDR3 nucleotides read TGTGCCAGCAGCGGCGAGGGGGGATCCCATACGCAGTATTTT. The variable domain in full, with the rest retrieved from reference TRBV7-9 and TRBJ2-3, is DTGVSQNPRHKITKRGQNVTFRCDPISEHNRLYWYRQTLGQGPEFLTYFQNEAQLEKSRLLSDRFSAERPKGSFSTLEIQRTEQGDSAMYLCASSGEGGSHTQYFGPGTRLTVL.

Worth noting for this clonotype: A read error may account for a junction end that differs from germline. In nucleotides, the CDR3 is TGTGCCAGCAGCCGCGGGGGTACCCTCCAAGAGACCCAGTATTTC. It encodes CASSRGGTLQETQYF. This chain links TRBV7-2 with TRBJ2-5, with 7 bases that match TRBD2. CDR1 SGHTA and CDR2 FQGNSA come from the germline V gene. CDR3 length: 15 amino acids. Full variable domain (remainder filled in from reference TRBV7-2 and TRBJ2-5): GAGVSQSPSNKVTEKGKDVELRCDPISGHTALYWYRQSLGQGLEFLIYFQGNSAPDKSGLPSDRFSAERTGGSVSTLTIQRTQQEDSAVYLCASSRGGTLQETQYFGPGTRLLVL.

This chain links TRBV6-5 with TRBJ2-5; a possible D gene is TRBD2 (7 bases). The CDR3 is 13 amino acids. Trimming left V 5 bases short and J 11 bases short, with 18 bases between. Germline assignment: CDR1 MNHEY and CDR2 SVGAGI. The CDR3 loop reads CASSALQGGEQYF. The CDR3 nucleotides are TGTGCCAGCAGTGCCCTACAGGGAGGGGAGCAGTACTTC.

This clonotype has more than one count but fewer than ten. This rearrangement joins TRBV10-3 to TRBJ2-1; 9 bases line up with TRBD2. CDR1 is ENHRY, CDR2 SYGVKD, per germline. This CDR3 comprises 12 residues. With V trimmed by 6 bases and J by 12 bases, 6 bases remained unmatched. This CDR3 is CAISQRGAGQFF. CDR3 nucleotides: TGTGCCATCAGCCAGCGGGGGGCCGGGCAGTTCTTC.

V gene TRBV5-1 combines with J gene TRBJ1-6; possibly TRBD1 for D (6 bases). Germline V gene sequence: CDR1 SGHRS, CDR2 YFSETQ. The CDR3 is 15 amino acids. With 0 bases removed from V and 8 bases from J, the gap between germline ends came to 12 bases. The CDR3 here is CASSLEGGRDSPLHF. The CDR3 DNA follows: TGCGCCAGCAGCTTGGAGGGGGGTCGGGATTCACCCCTCCACTTT. Based on the CDR3 plus reference TRBV5-1 and TRBJ1-6, the full variable domain is KAGVTQTPRYLIKTRGQQVTLSCSPISGHRSVSWYQQTPGQGLQFLFEYFSETQRNKGNFPGRFSGRQFSNSRSEMNVSTLELGDSALYLCASSLEGGRDSPLHFGNGTRLTVT.

This chain links TRBV5-1 with TRBJ2-3, with D possibly matching TRBD2 (5 bases). V was trimmed by 0 bases and J by 2 bases, leaving 19 bases between them. This CDR3 is built from 18 residues. Per the germline V gene, CDR1 is SGHRS and CDR2 is YFSETQ. The CDR3 sequence is CASSLAAQGGLVTDTQYF. The DNA of the CDR3 is TGCGCCAGCAGCTTGGCGGCTCAAGGAGGCTTAGTCACAGATACGCAGTATTTT.

The J gene is TRBJ2-1, the V gene TRBV7-9; 11 nucleotides line up with TRBD1. Germline CDR1 SEHNR, CDR2 FQNEAQ (reference sequence). V was clipped by 3 bases and J by 5 bases; unmatched bases: 3. This CDR3 contains 15 residues. CDR3 region: CASSFRTGGHNEQFF. The CDR3 nucleotides are TGTGCCAGCAGCTTCCGGACAGGGGGCCACAATGAGCAGTTCTTC.